The 3 T cell receptor beta chains below were found in one sample sequenced in a study of a mutant IDH1 vaccine in newly diagnosed glioma. Libraries were prepared by immunoSEQ multiplex PCR; TCRdb keeps only in-frame clonotypes and omits some of them. The sample has about 25,000 clones; 65% to 85% are singletons. These receptors' targets are unknown. The time point: week 5, during vaccination. Topical imiquimod accompanied each vaccine dose, which consisted of 300 ug of mutant IDH1 20-mer peptide. This material consisted of PBMCs, taken from a glioma patient whose treatment included an IDH1 peptide vaccine. These receptors all come from a man between 40 and 49 years old with glioma.

The genes are TRBV13 and TRBJ2-1; D gene ambiguous. Germline assignment: CDR1 PRHDT and CDR2 FYEKMQ (reference sequence). The CDR3 is made up of 16 amino acids. The germline V and J ends were trimmed by 2 bases and 9 bases, with 20 bases remaining between them. The CDR3 protein is CASSLMGMSGEVEQFF. DNA for the CDR3: TGTGCCAGCAGCTTAATGGGGATGTCGGGCGAAGTTGAGCAGTTCTTC.

This chain links TRBV30 with TRBJ1-3; no definite D call. V gave up 0 bases and J gave up 1 base, with 10 bases separating them. The CDR3 has 15 amino acids. The germline CDR1 and CDR2 sequences are GTSNPN and SVGIG (reference sequence). CDR3 protein: CAWSVLGFSGNTIYF. The CDR3 DNA is TGTGCCTGGAGTGTACTAGGGTTTTCTGGAAACACCATATATTTT.

This sequence joins TRBV7-8 and TRBJ2-3, with TRBD1 identical over 9 bases. Losses at the gene ends were 6 bases for V and 4 bases for J; bases not matched to a gene: 8. The CDR3 consists of 15 residues. Germline V gene lookup returns CDR1 SGHVS and CDR2 FQNEAQ. Written as DNA, the CDR3 is TGTGCCAGCAGATACCGCCGGGACAGGGCAGATACGCAGTATTTT. Translated: CASRYRRDRADTQYF.